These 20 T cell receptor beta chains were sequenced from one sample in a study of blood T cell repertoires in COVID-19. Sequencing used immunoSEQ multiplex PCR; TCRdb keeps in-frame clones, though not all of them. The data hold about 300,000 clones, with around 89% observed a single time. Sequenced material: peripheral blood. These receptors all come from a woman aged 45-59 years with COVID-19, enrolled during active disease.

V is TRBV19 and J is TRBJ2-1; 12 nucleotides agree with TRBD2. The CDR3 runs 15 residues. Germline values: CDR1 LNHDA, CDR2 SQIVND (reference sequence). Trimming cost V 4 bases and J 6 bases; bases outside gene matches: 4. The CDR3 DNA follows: TGTGCCAGTAGTACACTAGCGGGAGGCCTCAATGAGCAGTTCTTC. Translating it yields CASSTLAGGLNEQFF. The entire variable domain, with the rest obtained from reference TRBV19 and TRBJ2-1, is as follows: DGGITQSPKYLFRKEGQNVTLSCEQNLNHDAMYWYRQDPGQGLRLIYYSQIVNDFQKGDIAEGYSVSREKKESFPLTVTSAQKNPTAFYLCASSTLAGGLNEQFFGPGTRLTVL.

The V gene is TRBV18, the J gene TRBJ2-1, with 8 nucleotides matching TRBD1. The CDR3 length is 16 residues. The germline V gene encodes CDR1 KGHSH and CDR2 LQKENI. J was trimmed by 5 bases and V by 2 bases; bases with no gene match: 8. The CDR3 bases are TGTGCCAGCTCACCAGGACAGGGAAGTAGTAACAATGAGCAGTTCTTC. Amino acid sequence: CASSPGQGSSNNEQFF.

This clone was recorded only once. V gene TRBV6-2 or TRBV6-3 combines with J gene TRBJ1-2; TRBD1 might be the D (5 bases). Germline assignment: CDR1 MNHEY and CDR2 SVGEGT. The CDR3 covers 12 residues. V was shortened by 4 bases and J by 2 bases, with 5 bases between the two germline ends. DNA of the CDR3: TGTGCCAGCAGTTCAGGGAACTATGGCTACACCTTC. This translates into CASSSGNYGYTF.

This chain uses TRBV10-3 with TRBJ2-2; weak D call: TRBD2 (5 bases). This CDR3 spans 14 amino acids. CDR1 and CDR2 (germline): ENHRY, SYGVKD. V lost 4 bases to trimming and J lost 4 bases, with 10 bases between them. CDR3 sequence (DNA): TGTGCCATCAGTGCCGCCACTAGCACCGGGGAGCTGTTTTTT. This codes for CAISAATSTGELFF.

CDR3 in DNA: TGTGCCAGCAGTCCCGACGGGGGGCTTGGCTACACCTTC. Protein sequence: CASSPDGGLGYTF. This rearrangement joins TRBV6-6 to TRBJ1-2; possible D gene TRBD1, 6 bases. The CDR3 loop spans 13 amino acids. Germline V gives CDR1 MNHNY, CDR2 SVGAGI (reference sequence). V gave up 5 bases and J gave up 7 bases, with 14 bases separating them.

The CDR3 loop is CASSSLPGTGYMYEQYF. The DNA for the CDR3 is TGCGCCAGCAGCTCGTTACCCGGGACAGGGTATATGTACGAGCAGTACTTC. V is TRBV5-1 and J is TRBJ2-7; 9 positions agree with TRBD1. The CDR3 is 17 residues long. V gave up 3 bases and J gave up 4 bases; unmatched junction bases: 14. Germline CDR1 is SGHRS and CDR2 is YFSETQ.

The CDR3 reads CASSDRGQGLRTQYF. In DNA form, the CDR3 reads TGTGCCAGCAGCGACCGGGGACAGGGTCTACGGACCCAGTACTTC. The chain recombines TRBV11-3 with TRBJ2-5, with TRBD1 matching over 9 bases. V shed 5 bases and J 7 bases; nucleotides not matched to a gene: 11. Germline lookup yields CDR1 SGHNT and CDR2 YENEEA. CDR3 size: 15 residues.

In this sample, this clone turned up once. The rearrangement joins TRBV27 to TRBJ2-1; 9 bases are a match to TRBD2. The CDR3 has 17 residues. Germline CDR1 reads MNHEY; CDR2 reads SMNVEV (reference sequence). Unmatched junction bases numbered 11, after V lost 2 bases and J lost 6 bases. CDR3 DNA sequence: TGTGCCAGCAGTTTAGAGTCGGCGGGAGGGCCGTCCAATGAGCAGTTCTTC. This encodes CASSLESAGGPSNEQFF.

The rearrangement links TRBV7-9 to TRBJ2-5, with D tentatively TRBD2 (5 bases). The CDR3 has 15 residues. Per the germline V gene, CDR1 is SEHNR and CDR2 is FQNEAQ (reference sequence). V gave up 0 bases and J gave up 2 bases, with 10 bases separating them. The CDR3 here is CASSLATTTQETQYF. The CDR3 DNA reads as TGTGCCAGCAGCTTAGCGACTACAACTCAAGAGACCCAGTACTTC.

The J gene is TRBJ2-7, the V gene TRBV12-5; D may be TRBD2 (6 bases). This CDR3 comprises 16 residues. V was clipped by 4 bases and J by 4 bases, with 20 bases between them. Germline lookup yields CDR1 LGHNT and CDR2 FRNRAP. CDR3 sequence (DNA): TGTGCTAGTGGTTCTCGTCTGCTAGGAGGGAGGTACGAGCAGTACTTC. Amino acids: CASGSRLLGGRYEQYF.

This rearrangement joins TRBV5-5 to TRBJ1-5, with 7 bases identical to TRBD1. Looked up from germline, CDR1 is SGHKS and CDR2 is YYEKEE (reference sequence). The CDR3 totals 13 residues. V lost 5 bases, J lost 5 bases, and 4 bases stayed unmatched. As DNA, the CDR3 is TGTGCCAGCAGTTTAGACAGGGATCAGCCCCAGCATTTT. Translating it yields CASSLDRDQPQHF. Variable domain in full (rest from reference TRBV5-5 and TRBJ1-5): DAGVTQSPTHLIKTRGQQVTLRCSPISGHKSVSWYQQVLGQGPQFIFQYYEKEERGRGNFPDRFSARQFPNYSSELNVNALLLGDSALYLCASSLDRDQPQHFGDGTRLSIL.

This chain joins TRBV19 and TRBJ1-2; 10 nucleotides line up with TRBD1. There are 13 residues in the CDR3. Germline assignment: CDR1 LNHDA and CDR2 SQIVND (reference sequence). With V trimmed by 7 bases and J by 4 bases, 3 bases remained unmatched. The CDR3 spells CASTRTGGYGYTF. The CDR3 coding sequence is TGTGCCAGTACTAGGACAGGGGGCTATGGCTACACCTTC.

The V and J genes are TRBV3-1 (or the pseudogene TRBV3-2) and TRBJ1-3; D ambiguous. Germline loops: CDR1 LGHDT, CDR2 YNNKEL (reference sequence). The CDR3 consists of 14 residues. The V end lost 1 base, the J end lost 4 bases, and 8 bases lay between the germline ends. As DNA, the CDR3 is TGTGCCAGCAGCCAAGCCGTACTCGGAAACACCATATATTTT. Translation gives CASSQAVLGNTIYF.

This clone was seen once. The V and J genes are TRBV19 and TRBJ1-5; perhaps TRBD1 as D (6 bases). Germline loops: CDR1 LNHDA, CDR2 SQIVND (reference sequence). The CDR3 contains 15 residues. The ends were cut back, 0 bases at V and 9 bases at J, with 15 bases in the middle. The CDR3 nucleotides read TGTGCCAGTAGTATAGATGGGGGCCAGCTAAGGCCCCAGCATTTT. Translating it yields CASSIDGGQLRPQHF.

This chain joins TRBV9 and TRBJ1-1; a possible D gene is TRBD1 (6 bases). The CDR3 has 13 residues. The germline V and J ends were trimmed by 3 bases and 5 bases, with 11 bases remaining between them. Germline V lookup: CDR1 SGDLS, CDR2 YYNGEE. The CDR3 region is CASSAGVETEAFF. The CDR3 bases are TGTGCCAGCAGCGCAGGGGTTGAAACTGAAGCTTTCTTT.

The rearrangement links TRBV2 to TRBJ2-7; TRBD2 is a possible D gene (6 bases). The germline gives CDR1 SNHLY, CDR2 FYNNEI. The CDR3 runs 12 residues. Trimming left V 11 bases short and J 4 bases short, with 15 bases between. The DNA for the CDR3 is TGTGCCGACCGGGACTCCGGTTACGAGCAGTACTTC. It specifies CADRDSGYEQYF.

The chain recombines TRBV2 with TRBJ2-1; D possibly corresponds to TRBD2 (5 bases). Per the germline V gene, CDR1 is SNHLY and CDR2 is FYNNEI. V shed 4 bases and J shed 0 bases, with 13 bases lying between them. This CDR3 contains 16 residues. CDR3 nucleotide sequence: TGTGCCAGCAGTGGAAGGCGGGCGAGCTCCTACAATGAGCAGTTCTTC. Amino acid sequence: CASSGRRASSYNEQFF.

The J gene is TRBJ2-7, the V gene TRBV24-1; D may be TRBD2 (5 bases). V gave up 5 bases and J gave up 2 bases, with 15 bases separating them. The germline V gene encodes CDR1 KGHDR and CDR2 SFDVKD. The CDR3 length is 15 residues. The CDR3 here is CATSAGTLGTYEQYF. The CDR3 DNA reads TGTGCCACCAGTGCGGGAACCCTTGGGACCTACGAGCAGTACTTC.

This CDR3 reads CASSIPGGSANEQFF. CDR3 bases: TGTGCCAGTAGTATACCCGGCGGGAGCGCAAATGAGCAGTTCTTC. The chain carries TRBV19 and TRBJ2-1, with 7 bases matching TRBD2. The CDR3 has 15 residues. V dropped 2 bases and J dropped 7; count of bases not matched to a gene: 8. The V gene's germline CDR1 is LNHDA and CDR2 SQIVND (reference sequence).

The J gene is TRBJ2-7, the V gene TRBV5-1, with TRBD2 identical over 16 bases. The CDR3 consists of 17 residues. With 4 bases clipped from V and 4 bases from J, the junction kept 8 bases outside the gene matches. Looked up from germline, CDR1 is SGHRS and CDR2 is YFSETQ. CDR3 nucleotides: TGCGCCAGCAGCCCGGGACTAGCGGGAGGGCCTCAGTACGAGCAGTACTTC. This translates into CASSPGLAGGPQYEQYF.